The text below deals with one T cell receptor (beta chain). This clonotype was detected only a few times. Its cognate antigen has yet to be identified. Base qualities are not recorded, but no much larger clone differs from it by a single base. This specimen comes from a study of T cells in Graves' hyperthyroidism and ophthalmopathy (dated by TCRdb to between 2017 and 2020). Study-level background: A discovery cohort of about 96 patients, roughly 45 with Graves' ophthalmopathy and about 58 with stable Graves' hyperthyroidism, was used to find distinguishing TCR V-J signatures. In addition, the study compared T-cell repertoires in thyroid tissue and in blood from 6 or 7 Graves' hyperthyroidism patients. Prospective prediction of ophthalmopathy was tested in an independent validation cohort consisting of some 20 hyperthyroidism patients and some 17 patients who later progressed to ophthalmopathy. The roughly 94 discovery patients were randomly divided into training and test sets at a 7:3 ratio. The paper describes TCR Vbeta CDR3 sequencing of more than 120 peripheral blood samples, made up of some 42 ophthalmopathy patients, more than 70 hyperthyroidism patients and 17 progressor patients. Once sampling was done, hyperthyroidism patients were given methimazole at a starting dose of 30 mg daily, whereas ophthalmopathy patients were given high-dose intravenous methylprednisolone. Results and caveats for the whole study, not just this receptor: A 13 V-J signature model separated ophthalmopathy from stable hyperthyroidism, with about 90% sensitivity and about 81% specificity in cross-validation and 80%/75% in testing. Sample size was not statistically predetermined, and blinding of investigators to group allocation was not performed. Most expanded thyroid clonotypes (frequency above 0.001) were also detected in blood, a finding suggesting that blood repertoires may reflect thyroid immune responses. In validation, the model predicted progression to ophthalmopathy a median of 6.5 months before onset, with roughly 70% sensitivity and 72.22% specificity.

Graves' hyperthyroidism was defined as stable when no progression to ophthalmopathy occurred over 18 months of follow-up. The hyperthyroidism patients were between 18 and 65 years old and newly diagnosed, with a disease duration of less than 2 months. Patients with uncontrolled infections, other autoimmune diseases, pregnancy or lactation were excluded. Diagnoses relied on clinical symptoms, serum thyroxine and TRAb, thyroid ultrasound and orbital computed tomography. Trizol reagent was used to extract total RNA, and RNA quality was then checked on an Agilent 2100 Bioanalyzer. Per the germline V gene, MNHNS is the CDR1 and SASEGT is the CDR2. Trimming at the junction amounts to 3 bases on V and 7 bases on J, and the germline ends lie 7 bases apart. The CDR3 holds 12 amino acids from the cysteine to the phenylalanine. The read is trimmed to its CDR3 DNA, 36 bases read in frame from base 1. Amplification of TCR beta CDR3 regions was carried out from RNA transcripts. A first-round RT-PCR of the TCR CDR3 used the HTBI primer set with the Qiagen OneStep RT-PCR kit. The libraries were constructed in a second round of multiplex PCR and then size-selected and purified. The libraries were sequenced on an Illumina HiSeq2000 using paired-end 100 bp reads. As for the authors' bioinformatics: SOAPnuke was used to process the raw data, throwing out any read that contained adapters or uncalled bases, had a mean Phred below 15, or lacked an exact constant-primer or identifier match. High-quality paired reads were merged using COPE v1.2.5, and each unique nucleotide sequence was defined as a clonotype. Clonotypes were aligned to IMGT TRBV, TRBD and TRBJ reference segments using MiTCR v1.1. The analysis was restricted to V-J combinations with a frequency above 0.0001, which together covered over 99% of the repertoires. The TCS score was defined as the ratio of F50 (clonal expansion) to E x V (chaos), calculated using BLOSUM62-based TCRdist between CDR3 peptides within each V-J. Welch's t-statistics and random forest reduced around 510 V-J features to about 13, which were used in a naive Bayes classifier (R e1071). Using fastp trimming at Q25 and MiXCR clonotype assembly, TCRdb reanalyzed the public sequencing data and kept in-frame beta chains. Entries that share a CDR3 protein sequence are merged under the most common genes and DNA. The V and J calls follow TCRdb's processing rather than the paper's. Across this sample there are some 600,000 distinct CDR3 sequences, with around 45% seen only once. Roughly 8.2% of the sample goes to the ten largest clones.

The sample taken for sequencing was peripheral blood or thyroid tissue (not recorded which). This clonotype originated in a young woman with Graves' hyperthyroidism. Donor details come from another sample of the same person, matched by shared clones. The receptor chain draws on TRBV6-1 and TRBJ1-5, with the identity of the D gene unclear. The bases are TGTGCCAGCAGTGACCCACACCAGCCCCAGCATTTT. This encodes CASSDPHQPQHF.